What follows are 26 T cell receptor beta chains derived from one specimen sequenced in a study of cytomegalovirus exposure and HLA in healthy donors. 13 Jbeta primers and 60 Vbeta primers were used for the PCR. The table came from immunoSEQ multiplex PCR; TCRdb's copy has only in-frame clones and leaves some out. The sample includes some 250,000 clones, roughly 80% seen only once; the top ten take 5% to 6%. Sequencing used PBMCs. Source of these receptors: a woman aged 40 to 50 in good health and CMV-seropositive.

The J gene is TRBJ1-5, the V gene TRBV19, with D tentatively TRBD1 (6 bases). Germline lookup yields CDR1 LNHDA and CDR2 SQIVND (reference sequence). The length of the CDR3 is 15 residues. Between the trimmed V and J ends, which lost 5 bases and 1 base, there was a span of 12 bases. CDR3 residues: CASSSTGNSNQPQHF. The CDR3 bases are TGTGCCAGTAGTTCTACAGGGAACAGCAATCAGCCCCAGCATTTT.

DNA of the CDR3: TGTGCCAGCAGCTTGGTACTAGCGAACAATTACGAGCAGTTCTTC. Its protein product is CASSLVLANNYEQFF. The rearrangement links TRBV5-6 to TRBJ2-1, with TRBD2 identical over 7 bases. Germline CDR1 SGHDT, CDR2 YYEEEE. CDR3 length equals 15 residues. With V trimmed by 0 bases and J by 10 bases, 10 bases remained unmatched.

CDR3 loop: CASSLVRSLYGGREDEQYF. The DNA for the CDR3 is TGTGCCAGCAGCTTGGTAAGGTCCCTTTATGGCGGCAGGGAGGACGAGCAGTACTTC. The chain is built from TRBV5-4 and TRBJ2-7; TRBD2 might be the D (6 bases). This CDR3 is built from 19 residues. Deletions cut 0 bases from V and 5 bases from J, with 27 bases between. The germline V gene encodes CDR1 SGHNT and CDR2 YYREEE (reference sequence).

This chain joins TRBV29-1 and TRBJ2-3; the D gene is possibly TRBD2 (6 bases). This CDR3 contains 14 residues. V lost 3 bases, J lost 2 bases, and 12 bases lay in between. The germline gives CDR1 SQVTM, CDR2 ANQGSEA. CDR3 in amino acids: CSVDLGGATDTQYF. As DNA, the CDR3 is TGCAGCGTTGATCTTGGCGGGGCCACAGATACGCAGTATTTT.

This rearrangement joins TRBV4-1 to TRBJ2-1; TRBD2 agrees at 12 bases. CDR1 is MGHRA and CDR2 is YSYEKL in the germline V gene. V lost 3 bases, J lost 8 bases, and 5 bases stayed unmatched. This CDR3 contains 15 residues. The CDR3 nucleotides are TGCGCCAGCAGCCAGCTAGCGGGAGGGTTAGATGAGCAGTTCTTC. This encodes CASSQLAGGLDEQFF.

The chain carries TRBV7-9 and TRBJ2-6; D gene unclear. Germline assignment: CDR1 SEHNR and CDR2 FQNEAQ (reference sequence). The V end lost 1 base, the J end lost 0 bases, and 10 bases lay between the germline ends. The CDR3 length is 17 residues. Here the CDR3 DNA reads TGTGCCAGCAGCTTAGTATCGGGTCTCTCTGGGGCCAACGTCCTGACTTTC. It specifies CASSLVSGLSGANVLTF.

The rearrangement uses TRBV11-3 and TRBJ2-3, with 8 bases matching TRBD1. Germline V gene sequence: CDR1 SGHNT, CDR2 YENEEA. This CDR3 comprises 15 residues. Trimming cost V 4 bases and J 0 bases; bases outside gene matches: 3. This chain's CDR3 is CASSYGQGSTDTQYF. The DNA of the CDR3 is TGTGCCAGCAGCTATGGACAGGGTAGCACAGATACGCAGTATTTT. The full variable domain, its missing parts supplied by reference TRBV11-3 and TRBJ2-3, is EAGVVQSPRYKIIEKKQPVAFWCNPISGHNTLYWYLQNLGQGPELLIRYENEEAVDDSQLPKDRFSAERLKGVDSTLKIQPAELGDSAVYLCASSYGQGSTDTQYFGPGTRLTVL.

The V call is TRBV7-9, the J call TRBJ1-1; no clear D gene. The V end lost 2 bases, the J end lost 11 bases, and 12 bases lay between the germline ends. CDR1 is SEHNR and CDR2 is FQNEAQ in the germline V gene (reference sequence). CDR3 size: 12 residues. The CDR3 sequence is CASSLLEGGAFF. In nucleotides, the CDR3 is TGTGCCAGCAGCTTACTCGAGGGAGGGGCTTTCTTT.

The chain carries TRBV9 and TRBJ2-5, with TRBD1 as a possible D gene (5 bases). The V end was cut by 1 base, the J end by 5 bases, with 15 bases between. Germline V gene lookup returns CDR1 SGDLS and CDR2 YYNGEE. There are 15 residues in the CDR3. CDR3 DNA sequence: TGTGCCAGCAGCGTACTGGACACTGAACGGGAGACCCAGTACTTC. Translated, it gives CASSVLDTERETQYF.

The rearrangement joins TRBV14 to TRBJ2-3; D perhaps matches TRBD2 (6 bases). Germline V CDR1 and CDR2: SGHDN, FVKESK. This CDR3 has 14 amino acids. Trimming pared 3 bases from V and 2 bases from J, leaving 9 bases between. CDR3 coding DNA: TGTGCCAGCAGCCAGGGGGGAGTCACAGATACGCAGTATTTT. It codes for CASSQGGVTDTQYF.

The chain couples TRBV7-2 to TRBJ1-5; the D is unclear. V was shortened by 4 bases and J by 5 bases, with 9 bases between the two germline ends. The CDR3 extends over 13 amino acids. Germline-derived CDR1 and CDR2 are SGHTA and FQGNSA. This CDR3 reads CASSSERDQPQHF. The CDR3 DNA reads TGTGCCAGCAGCTCCGAGAGAGATCAGCCCCAGCATTTT.

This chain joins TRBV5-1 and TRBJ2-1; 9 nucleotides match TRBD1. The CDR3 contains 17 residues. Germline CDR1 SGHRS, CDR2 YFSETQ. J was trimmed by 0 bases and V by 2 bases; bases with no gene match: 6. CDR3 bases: TGCGCCAGCAGCTTCTCAACAGGGGGCAGCTCCTACAATGAGCAGTTCTTC. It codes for CASSFSTGGSSYNEQFF.

CDR3 protein: CASSLVAGSQETQYF. The CDR3 DNA sequence: TGTGCCAGCTCACTAGTTGCGGGGTCACAAGAGACCCAGTACTTC. V gene TRBV18 combines with J gene TRBJ2-5; the D gene is possibly TRBD2 (6 bases). CDR3 length: 15 amino acids. Between the trimmed V and J ends, which lost 4 bases and 2 bases, there was a span of 14 bases. The germline V gene has CDR1 KGHSH and CDR2 LQKENI.

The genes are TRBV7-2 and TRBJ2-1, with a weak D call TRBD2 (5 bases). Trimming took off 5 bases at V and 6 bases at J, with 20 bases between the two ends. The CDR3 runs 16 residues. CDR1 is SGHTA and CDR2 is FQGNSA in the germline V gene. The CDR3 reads CASSPLQALLANEQFF. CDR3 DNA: TGTGCCAGCAGCCCACTCCAGGCCTTGCTAGCCAATGAGCAGTTCTTC.

CDR3 in amino acids: CASSRGTGNNQPQHF. DNA of the CDR3: TGCGCCAGCAGCCGCGGGACAGGGAACAATCAGCCCCAGCATTTT. The rearrangement uses TRBV4-3 and TRBJ1-5; 9 bases agree with TRBD1. This CDR3 has 15 amino acids. Looked up from germline, CDR1 is LGHNA and CDR2 is YSLEER. Trimming took 4 bases from V and 3 from J; bases not matched to a gene: 4.

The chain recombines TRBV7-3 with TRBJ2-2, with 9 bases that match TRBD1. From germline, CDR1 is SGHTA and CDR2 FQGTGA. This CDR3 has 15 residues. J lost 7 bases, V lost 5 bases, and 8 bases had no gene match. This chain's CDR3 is CASSADRGADGELFF. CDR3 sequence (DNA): TGTGCCAGCAGCGCGGACAGGGGCGCTGACGGGGAGCTGTTTTTT. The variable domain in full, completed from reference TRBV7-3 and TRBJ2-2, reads GAGVSQTPSNKVTEKGKYVELRCDPISGHTALYWYRQSLGQGPEFLIYFQGTGAADDSGLPNDRFFAVRPEGSVSTLKIQRTERGDSAVYLCASSADRGADGELFFGEGSRLTVL.

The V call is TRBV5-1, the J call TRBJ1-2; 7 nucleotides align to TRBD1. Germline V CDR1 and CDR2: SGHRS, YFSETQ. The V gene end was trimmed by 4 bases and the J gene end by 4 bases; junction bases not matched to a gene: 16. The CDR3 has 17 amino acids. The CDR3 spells CASSPRRQGKDFYGYTF. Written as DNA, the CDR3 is TGCGCCAGCAGCCCGCGGAGACAGGGAAAGGACTTCTATGGCTACACCTTC.

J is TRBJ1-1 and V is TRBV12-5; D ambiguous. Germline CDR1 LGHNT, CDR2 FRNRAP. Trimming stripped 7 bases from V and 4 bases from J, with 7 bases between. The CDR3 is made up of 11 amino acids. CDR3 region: CASATSTEAFF. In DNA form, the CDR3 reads TGTGCTAGTGCAACGAGCACTGAAGCTTTCTTT.

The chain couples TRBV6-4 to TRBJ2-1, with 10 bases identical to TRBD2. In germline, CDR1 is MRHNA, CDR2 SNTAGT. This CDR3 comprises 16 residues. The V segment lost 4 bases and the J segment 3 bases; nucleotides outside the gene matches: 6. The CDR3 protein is CASSVSGRSHYNEQFF. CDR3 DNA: TGTGCCAGCAGTGTTAGCGGGAGGTCACACTACAATGAGCAGTTCTTC.

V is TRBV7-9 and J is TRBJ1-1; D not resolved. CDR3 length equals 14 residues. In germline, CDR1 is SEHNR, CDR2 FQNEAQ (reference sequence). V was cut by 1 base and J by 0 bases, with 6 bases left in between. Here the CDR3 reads CASSLGALNTEAFF. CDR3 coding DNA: TGTGCCAGCAGCTTAGGGGCCCTGAACACTGAAGCTTTCTTT.

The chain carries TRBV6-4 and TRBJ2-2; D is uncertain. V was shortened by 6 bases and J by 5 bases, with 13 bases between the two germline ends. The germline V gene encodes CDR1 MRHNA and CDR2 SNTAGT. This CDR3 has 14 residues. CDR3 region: CASSSPFGTGELFF. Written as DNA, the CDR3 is TGTGCCAGCAGCTCCCCTTTCGGTACCGGGGAGCTGTTTTTT.

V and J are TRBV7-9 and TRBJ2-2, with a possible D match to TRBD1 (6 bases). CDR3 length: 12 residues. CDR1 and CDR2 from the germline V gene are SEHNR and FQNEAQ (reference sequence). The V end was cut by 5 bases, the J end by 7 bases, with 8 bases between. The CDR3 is CASSIQGGELFF. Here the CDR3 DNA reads TGTGCCAGCAGCATACAGGGCGGGGAGCTGTTTTTT. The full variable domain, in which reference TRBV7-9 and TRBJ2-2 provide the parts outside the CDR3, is DTGVSQNPRHKITKRGQNVTFRCDPISEHNRLYWYRQTLGQGPEFLTYFQNEAQLEKSRLLSDRFSAERPKGSFSTLEIQRTEQGDSAMYLCASSIQGGELFFGEGSRLTVL.

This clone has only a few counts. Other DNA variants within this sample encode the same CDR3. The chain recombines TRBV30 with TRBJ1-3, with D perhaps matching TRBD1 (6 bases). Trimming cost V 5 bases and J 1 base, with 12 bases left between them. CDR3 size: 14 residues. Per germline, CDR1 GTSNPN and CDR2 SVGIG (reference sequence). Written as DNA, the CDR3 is TGTGCCTGGGGAACTGGGACATCTGGAAACACCATATATTTT. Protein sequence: CAWGTGTSGNTIYF.

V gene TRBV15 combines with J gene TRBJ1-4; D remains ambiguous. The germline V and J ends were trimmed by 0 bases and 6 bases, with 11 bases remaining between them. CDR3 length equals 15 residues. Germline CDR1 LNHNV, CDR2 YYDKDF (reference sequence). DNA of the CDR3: TGTGCCACCAGCAGAGATTATCCCAGTGATGAAAAACTGTTTTTT. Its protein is CATSRDYPSDEKLFF.

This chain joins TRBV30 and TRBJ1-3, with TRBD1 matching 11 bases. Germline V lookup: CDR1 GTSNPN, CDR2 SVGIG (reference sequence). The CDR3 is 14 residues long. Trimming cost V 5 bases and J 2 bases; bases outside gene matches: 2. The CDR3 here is CAWGQGATGNTIYF. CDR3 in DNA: TGTGCCTGGGGACAGGGGGCTACTGGAAACACCATATATTTT.

CDR3 protein: CASSSGQGARDEQYF. In nucleotides, the CDR3 is TGTGCCAGCAGTTCGGGACAGGGGGCGCGGGACGAGCAGTACTTC. The V call is TRBV28, the J call TRBJ2-7; 12 positions match TRBD1. J lost 5 bases, V lost 4 bases, and 6 bases had no gene match. CDR3 length: 15 amino acids. The germline V gene encodes CDR1 MDHEN and CDR2 SYDVKM.